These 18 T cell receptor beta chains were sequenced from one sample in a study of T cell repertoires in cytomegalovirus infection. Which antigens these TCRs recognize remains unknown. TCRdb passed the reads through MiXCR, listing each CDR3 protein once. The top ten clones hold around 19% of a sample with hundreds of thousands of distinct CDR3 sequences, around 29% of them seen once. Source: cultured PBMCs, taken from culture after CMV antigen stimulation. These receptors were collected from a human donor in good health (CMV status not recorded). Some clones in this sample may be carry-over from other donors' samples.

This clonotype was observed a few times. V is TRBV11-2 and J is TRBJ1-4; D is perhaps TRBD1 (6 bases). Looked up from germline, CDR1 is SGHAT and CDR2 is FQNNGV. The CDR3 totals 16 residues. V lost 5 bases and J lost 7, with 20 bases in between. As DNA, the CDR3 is TGTGCCAGCAGCAAGGGGGTTGAACGTTTTGGTGAAAAACTGTTTTTT. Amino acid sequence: CASSKGVERFGEKLFF.

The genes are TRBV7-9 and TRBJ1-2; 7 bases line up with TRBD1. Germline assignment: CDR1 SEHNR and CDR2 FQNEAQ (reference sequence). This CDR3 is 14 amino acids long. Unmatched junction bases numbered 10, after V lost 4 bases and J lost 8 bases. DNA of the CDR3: TGTGCCAGCAGCTGGGCGGACAGGTCGAGGGGCTACACCTTC. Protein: CASSWADRSRGYTF.

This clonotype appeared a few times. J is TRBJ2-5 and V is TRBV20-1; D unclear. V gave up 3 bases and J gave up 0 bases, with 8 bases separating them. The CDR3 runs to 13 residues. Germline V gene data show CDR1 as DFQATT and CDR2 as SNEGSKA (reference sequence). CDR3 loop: CSARQTNQETQYF. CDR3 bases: TGCAGTGCTAGGCAAACGAACCAAGAGACCCAGTACTTC.

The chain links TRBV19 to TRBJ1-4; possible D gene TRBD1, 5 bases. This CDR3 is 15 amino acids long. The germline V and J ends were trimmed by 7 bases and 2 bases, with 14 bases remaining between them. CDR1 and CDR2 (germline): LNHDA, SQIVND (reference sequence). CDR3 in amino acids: CASTPGEATNEKLFF. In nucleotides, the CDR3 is TGTGCCAGTACGCCGGGGGAGGCGACTAATGAAAAACTGTTTTTT.

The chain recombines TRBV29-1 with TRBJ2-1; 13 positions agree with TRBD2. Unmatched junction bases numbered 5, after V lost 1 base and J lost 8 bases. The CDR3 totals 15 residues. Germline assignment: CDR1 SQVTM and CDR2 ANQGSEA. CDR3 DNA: TGCAGCGTTGAAGTGGGACTAGCGGGAAGGGATGAGCAGTTCTTC. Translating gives CSVEVGLAGRDEQFF.

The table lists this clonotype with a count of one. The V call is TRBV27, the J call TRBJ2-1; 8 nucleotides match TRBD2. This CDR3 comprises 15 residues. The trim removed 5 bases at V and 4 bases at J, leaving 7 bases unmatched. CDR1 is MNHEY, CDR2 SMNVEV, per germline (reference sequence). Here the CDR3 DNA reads TGTGCCAGCAGTCCTCGACTAGCGACGTACAATGAGCAGTTCTTC. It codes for CASSPRLATYNEQFF.

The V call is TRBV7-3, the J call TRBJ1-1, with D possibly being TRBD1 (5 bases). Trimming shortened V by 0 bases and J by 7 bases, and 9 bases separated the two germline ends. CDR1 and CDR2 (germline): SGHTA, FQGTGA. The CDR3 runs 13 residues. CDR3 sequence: CASSLTGDGEAFF. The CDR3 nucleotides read TGTGCCAGCAGCTTAACGGGGGACGGTGAAGCTTTCTTT.

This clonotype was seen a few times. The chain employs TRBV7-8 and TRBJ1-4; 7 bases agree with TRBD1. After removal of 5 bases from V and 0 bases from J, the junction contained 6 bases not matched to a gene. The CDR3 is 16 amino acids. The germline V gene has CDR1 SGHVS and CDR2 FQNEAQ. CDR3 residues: CASSTGQHATNEKLFF. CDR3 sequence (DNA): TGTGCCAGCAGCACGGGACAGCATGCAACTAATGAAAAACTGTTTTTT.

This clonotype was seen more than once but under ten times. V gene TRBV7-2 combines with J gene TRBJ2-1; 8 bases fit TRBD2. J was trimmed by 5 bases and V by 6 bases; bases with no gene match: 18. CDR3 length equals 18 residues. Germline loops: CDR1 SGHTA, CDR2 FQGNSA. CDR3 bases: TGTGCCAGCAGGAAAGCGGGGGAGAACGCCTACATCAACAATGAGCAGTTCTTC. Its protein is CASRKAGENAYINNEQFF.

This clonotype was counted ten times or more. For the CDR3, the DNA is TGTGCCAGCAGCTTTCTCGGGGGGCGCGGCTATGGCTACACCTTC. As protein: CASSFLGGRGYGYTF. The chain recombines TRBV7-7 with TRBJ1-2, with D perhaps matching TRBD1 (6 bases). Trimming took 3 bases from V and 4 from J, leaving 15 bases between them. Germline CDR1 and CDR2: SSHAT and FNYEAQ (reference sequence). The CDR3 is 15 residues long.

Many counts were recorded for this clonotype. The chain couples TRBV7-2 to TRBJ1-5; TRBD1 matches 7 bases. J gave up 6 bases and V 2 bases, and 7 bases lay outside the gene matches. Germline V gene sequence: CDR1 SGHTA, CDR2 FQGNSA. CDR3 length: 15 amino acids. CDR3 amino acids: CASSLSVTGTQPQHF. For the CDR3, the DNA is TGTGCCAGCAGCTTATCTGTGACAGGGACTCAGCCCCAGCATTTT.

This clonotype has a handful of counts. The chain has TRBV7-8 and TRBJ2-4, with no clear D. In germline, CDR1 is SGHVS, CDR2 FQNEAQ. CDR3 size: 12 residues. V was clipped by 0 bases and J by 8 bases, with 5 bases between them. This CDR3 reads CASSLAWDIQYF. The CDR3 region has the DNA TGTGCCAGCAGCTTAGCCTGGGACATTCAGTACTTC.

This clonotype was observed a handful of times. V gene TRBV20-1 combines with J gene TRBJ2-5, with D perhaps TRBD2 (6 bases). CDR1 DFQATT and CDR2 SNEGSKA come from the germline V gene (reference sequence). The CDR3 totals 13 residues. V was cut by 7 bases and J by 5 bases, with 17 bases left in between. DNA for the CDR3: TGCAGTGTTCATGAGCGGACTAAGGAGACCCAGTACTTC. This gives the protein CSVHERTKETQYF.

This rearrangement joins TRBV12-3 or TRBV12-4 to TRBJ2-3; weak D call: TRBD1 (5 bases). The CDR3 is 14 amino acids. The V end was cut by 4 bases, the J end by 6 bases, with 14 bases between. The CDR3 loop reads CASSSYTGKDTQYF. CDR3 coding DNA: TGTGCCAGCAGTTCCTACACAGGAAAGGATACGCAGTATTTT.

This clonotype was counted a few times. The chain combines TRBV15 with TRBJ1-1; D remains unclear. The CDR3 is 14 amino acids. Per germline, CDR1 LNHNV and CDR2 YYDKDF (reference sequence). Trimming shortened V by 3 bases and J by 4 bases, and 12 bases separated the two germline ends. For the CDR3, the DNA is TGTGCCACCAGCAGTAGTAATGGGGTCACTGAAGCTTTCTTT. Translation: CATSSSNGVTEAFF.

The CDR3 loop is CASSQDQVTDLYGYTF. In DNA, the CDR3 is TGCGCCAGCAGCCAAGATCAGGTGACAGACCTCTATGGCTACACCTTC. This chain connects TRBV4-1 to TRBJ1-2, with TRBD1 as a possible D gene (5 bases). V was clipped by 0 bases and J by 4 bases, with 15 bases between them. Germline assignment: CDR1 MGHRA and CDR2 YSYEKL. The CDR3 runs to 16 residues.

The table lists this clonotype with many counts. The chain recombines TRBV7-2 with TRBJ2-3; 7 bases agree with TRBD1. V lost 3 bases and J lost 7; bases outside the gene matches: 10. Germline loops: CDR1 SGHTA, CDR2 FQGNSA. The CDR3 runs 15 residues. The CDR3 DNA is TGTGCCAGCAGCTTTGGACAGGCAGGCACGTATACGCAGTATTTT. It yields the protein CASSFGQAGTYTQYF.

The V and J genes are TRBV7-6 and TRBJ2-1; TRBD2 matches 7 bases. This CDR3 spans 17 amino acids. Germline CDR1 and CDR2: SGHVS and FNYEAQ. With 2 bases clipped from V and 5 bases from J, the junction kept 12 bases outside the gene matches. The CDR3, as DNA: TGTGCCAGCAGCTTAAAGAAGTCGCGGGAGTTTGACAATGAGCAGTTCTTC. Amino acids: CASSLKKSREFDNEQFF.